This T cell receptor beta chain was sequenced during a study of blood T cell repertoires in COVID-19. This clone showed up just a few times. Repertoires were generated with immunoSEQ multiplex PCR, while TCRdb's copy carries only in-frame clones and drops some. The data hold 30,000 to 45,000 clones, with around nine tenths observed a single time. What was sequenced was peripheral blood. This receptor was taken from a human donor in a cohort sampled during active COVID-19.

CDR3 loop: CASSRRSDSYEQYF. DNA for the CDR3: TGCGCCAGCAGCCGCCGCAGCGACTCCTACGAGCAGTACTTC. This chain joins TRBV5-1 and TRBJ2-7; unclear D gene. Per the germline V gene, CDR1 is SGHRS and CDR2 is YFSETQ. V was shortened by 4 bases and J by 0 bases, with 11 bases between the two germline ends. This CDR3 is built from 14 residues.